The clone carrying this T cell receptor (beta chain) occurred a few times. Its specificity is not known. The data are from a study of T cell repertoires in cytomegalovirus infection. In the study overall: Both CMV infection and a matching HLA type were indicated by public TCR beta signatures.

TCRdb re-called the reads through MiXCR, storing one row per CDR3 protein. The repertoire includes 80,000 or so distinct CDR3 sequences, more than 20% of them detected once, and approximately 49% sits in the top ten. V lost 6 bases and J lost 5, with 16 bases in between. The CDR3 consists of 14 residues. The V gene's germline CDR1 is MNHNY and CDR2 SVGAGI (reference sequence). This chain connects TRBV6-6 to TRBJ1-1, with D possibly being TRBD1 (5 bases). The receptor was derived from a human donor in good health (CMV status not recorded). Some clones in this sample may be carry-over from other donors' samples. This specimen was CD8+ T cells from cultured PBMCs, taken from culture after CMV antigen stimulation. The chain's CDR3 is CASRATGGGTEAFF. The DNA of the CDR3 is TGTGCCAGCAGGGCCACGGGGGGTGGAACTGAAGCTTTCTTT.